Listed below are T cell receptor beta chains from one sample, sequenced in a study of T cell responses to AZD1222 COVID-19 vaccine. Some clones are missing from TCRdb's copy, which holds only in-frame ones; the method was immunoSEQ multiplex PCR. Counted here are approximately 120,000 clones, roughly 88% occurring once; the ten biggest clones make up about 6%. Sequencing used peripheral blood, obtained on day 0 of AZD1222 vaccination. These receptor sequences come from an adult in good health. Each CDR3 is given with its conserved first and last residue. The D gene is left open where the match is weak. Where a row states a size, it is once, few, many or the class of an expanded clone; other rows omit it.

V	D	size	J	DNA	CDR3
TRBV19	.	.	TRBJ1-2	TGTGCCACCGCTCAAGGGAACTATGGCTACACCTTC	CATAQGNYGYTF
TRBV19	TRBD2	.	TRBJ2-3	TGTGCCAGTAGTATACTAGCGGGAGCGGTCGGCACAGATACGCAGTATTTT	CASSILAGAVGTDTQYF
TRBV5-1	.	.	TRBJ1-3	TGCGCCAGCAGCTTGGAGCGTGGGGGGCCGGGAAACACCATATATTTT	CASSLERGGPGNTIYF
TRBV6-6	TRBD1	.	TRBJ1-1	TGTGCCAGCAGTCAACAGGGGTTGAACACTGAAGCTTTCTTT	CASSQQGLNTEAFF
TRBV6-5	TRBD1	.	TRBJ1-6	TGTGCCAGCAGTTACCCCAGGGGGGGGAATTCACCCCTCCACTTT	CASSYPRGGNSPLHF
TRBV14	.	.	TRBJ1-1	TGTGCCAGCAGCCAAGAGGGCAGGAGAAACACTGAAGCTTTCTTT	CASSQEGRRNTEAFF
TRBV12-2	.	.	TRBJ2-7	TGTGCAAGTCGCGATCAGACAGGCGCACCTTGTCCCTACGAGCAGTACTTC	CASRDQTGAPCPYEQYF
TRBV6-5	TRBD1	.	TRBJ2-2	TGTGCCAGCAGTTACTCACGGACAGGGTACGGCGGGGAGCTGTTTTTT	CASSYSRTGYGGELFF
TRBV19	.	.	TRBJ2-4	TGTGCCAGTAGTGGGACAAACATTCAGTACTTC	CASSGTNIQYF
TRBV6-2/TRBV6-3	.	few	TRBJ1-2	TGTGCCAGCAGTCTGGAACGCGGGACGCGGGGCTACACCTTC	CASSLERGTRGYTF
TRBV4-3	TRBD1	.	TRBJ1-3	TGCGCCAGCAGCCAAGAGGACAGGGGCTCGAACACCATATATTTT	CASSQEDRGSNTIYF
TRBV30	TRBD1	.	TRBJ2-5	TGTGCCTGGAGCCCAAGGGGACAGGGGACAGAGACCCAGTACTTC	CAWSPRGQGTETQYF
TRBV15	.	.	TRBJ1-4	TGTGCCACCAGCAGAGATAGGGCTACGGGTGAAAAACTGTTTTTT	CATSRDRATGEKLFF
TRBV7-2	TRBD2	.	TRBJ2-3	TGTGCCAGCAGCCCGGGACTAGCGGGGAGACATGTGGGGACAGATACGCAGTATTTT	CASSPGLAGRHVGTDTQYF
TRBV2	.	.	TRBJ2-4	TGTGCCAGCAGTGAAGAGGGACTTCAATGGGCCAAAAACATTCAGTACTTC	CASSEEGLQWAKNIQYF
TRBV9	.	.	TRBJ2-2	TGTGCCAGCAGCGTAGAGGTAGGGCAGAACACCGGGGAGCTGTTTTTT	CASSVEVGQNTGELFF
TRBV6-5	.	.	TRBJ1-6	TGTGCCAGCAGTTACGCCCCCTATAATTCACCCCTCCACTTT	CASSYAPYNSPLHF
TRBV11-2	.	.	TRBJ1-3	TGTGCCAGCAACCTCCGGGCAGGGGCTACCTCTGGAAACACCATATATTTT	CASNLRAGATSGNTIYF
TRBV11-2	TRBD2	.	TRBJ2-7	TGTGCCAGCAGCTCCCAAGGGAGGGGCGAGCAGTACTTC	CASSSQGRGEQYF
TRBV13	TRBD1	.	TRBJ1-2	TGTGCCAGCAGCCTCGGACAGGGGGTCTATGGCTACACCTTC	CASSLGQGVYGYTF
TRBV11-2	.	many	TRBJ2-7	TGTGCCAGCAGCTTAGTTTACAGGGAGATCTCCTACGAGCAGTACTTC	CASSLVYREISYEQYF
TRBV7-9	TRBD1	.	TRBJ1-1	TGTGCCAGCAGCTTAGTCGGGACAGGGTTGGTAGGCGCTTTCTTT	CASSLVGTGLVGAFF